The T cell receptor (beta chain) under discussion was sequenced for a study of cytomegalovirus exposure and HLA in healthy donors (dated by TCRdb to 2015 to 2018). At the level of the whole study: An earlier analysis of approximately 640 of the donors reported 250 to 300 Gb of sequence data and 120 million or so unique TCR beta sequences from 150 million to 200 million T cells. A later genetic analysis took genome-wide SNP genotypes for about three fifths of the 666 donors and used that subset as a discovery cohort. Of the 350 to 450 genotyped donors, 81% fell in the genetic ancestry cluster associated with self-reported Caucasian donors. Every repertoire in the discovery cohort had been generated on one and the same sequencing platform. A later analysis re-analyzed previously published TCR beta repertoires from about 600 donors and added high-resolution HLA genotyping to study TCR occurrence patterns. In addition to the first cohort of hundreds of subjects, a separate validation cohort of approximately 130 different subjects was used. Alongside the repertoire data, information on donor age, sex, ethnicity and CMV serostatus was compiled. Both class I and class II loci were covered by HLA typing, at four-digit resolution. To decide whether each TCR beta V gene segment behaved as functional or pseudogenic, an earlier analysis of 587 of the donors relied on high-throughput TCR beta sequencing. The study aimed to test whether signatures of past pathogen exposure could be identified by cataloging public T cell receptors. High-throughput TCR immunosequencing, statistical association of individual TCRs with disease status, and machine learning were combined to predict cytomegalovirus infection status. The number of donors typed differed by locus, with 629-630 for A, B, C, DRB1 and DQB1, around 520 for DQA1, 606 for DPA1, and some 440 for DPB1. Rather than using new phenotypic data, the later analysis identified candidate immune exposures from TCR beta sequences and from how often those sequences occurred across donors. Across some 400 genotyped donors of the cohort, an average of roughly 250,000 unique TCR beta nucleotide sequences per donor were sequenced, and about a sixth of those sequences were non-productive. An early release covering more than 500 HLA-typed donors comprised approximately 290 gigabases of sequencing data and 85 million or so unique TCR sequences. Roughly 5 DR-DQ haplotypes were handled as single units for association and clustering, since linkage in the cohort was strong. The study used immunosequencing to profile the T cell repertoires of approximately 640 subjects and linked those repertoires to cytomegalovirus serostatus. The full study reports these points: The study listed 164 TCR beta chains as associated with cytomegalovirus. CMV serostatus was the only immune exposure information available for the cohort. An earlier analysis of several hundred of the donors showed that most TCR beta V segments appeared in productive rearrangements either about 87% or about 30% of the time, which broadly matched IMGT annotations. Most TCR sequences were observed very rarely across donors, whereas some public TCRs were present in many individuals. In a later genetic analysis, fewer N-insertions in productive TCRs were reported among donors in an Asian-associated ancestry cluster than the roughly 640-donor mean. In this cohort, only TCR beta chains were sequenced, and detectable features were limited by the absence of alpha or paired-chain data. Specific HLA alleles were associated with 15,000 to 20,000 TCR beta sequences at a false discovery rate of 0.05 in a later analysis. Compared with equally common non-associated chains, HLA-associated TCR beta chains in a later analysis were more clonally expanded and had lower generation probabilities. A cluster of highly shared sequence variants was judged likely to represent a technical artifact of the sequencing pipeline. In a later genetic analysis, a missense DCLRE1C variant was associated with V-gene and J-gene trimming of TCR beta chains, and the association was replicated in an independent cohort. A later analysis found that TCR association rates varied across HLA loci, with DRB1 alleles showing the most associated TCRs and HLA-C alleles the fewest. Correlated functional status among segregating V segments might be attributable to linkage disequilibrium, but an unknown experimental factor could not be ruled out. Sequencing depth was assumed to be roughly uniform across donors in the presence/absence analyses, though that assumption may not hold. Several of the top co-occurrence clusters appeared to be linked to parvovirus B19, influenza, CMV and Epstein-Barr virus, according to a later analysis. Strong co-occurrence of HLA alleles, especially DR and DQ, made assigning TCR associations to individual alleles difficult. In vitro tests confirmed that a few of the cytomegalovirus-associated TCR beta chains recognize cytomegalovirus antigens. A later analysis found that most CMV-associated TCR beta chains appeared HLA-restricted, with HLA associations seemingly driven largely by CMV exposure. HLA typing was unavailable for some donors at each locus, so association tests used only the typed subset. A further reported finding was that TCR beta sequences accurately predicted the HLA-A and HLA-B alleles for most subjects in the first cohort. The classifier was reported to diagnose cytomegalovirus status with high specificity and sensitivity in both the original cohort and the validation cohort. Because counts were too low, about 17 rarely observed V segments, including chromosome 9 orphons, were excluded from the earlier analysis of 500 to 700 of the donors. The authors suggested that the approach could potentially be generalized to other disease states and immunological phenotypes.

The cohort comprised some 730 healthy bone marrow donors. Cohort members were all nominally healthy when sampled, although unrecorded immune exposures were likely present. The donor tested CMV seropositive, placing the donor among the approximately 290 seropositive members of the cohort. A peripheral blood sample was provided by each donor, and peripheral blood mononuclear cells were used for TCR beta sequencing. Genomic DNA was extracted from the blood cell samples with the Qiagen DNeasy Blood Extraction Kit. Library preparation was by the immunoSEQ multiplex PCR assay. The multiplex PCR relied on a mix of 60 forward primers for TCR Vbeta segments and 13 reverse primers for TCR Jbeta segments. The CDR3 region of rearranged TCR beta genes was amplified from genomic DNA by a multiplex PCR assay. On the Illumina HiSeq System, the amplified TCR beta libraries were sequenced as 87-base-pair reads. As for how the authors treated the data: In a later analysis, tens of millions of unique TCR beta chains were counted across the approximately 640 repertoires, and approximately 11 million of these chains were shared by at least two donors. To remove PCR and sequencing errors, raw reads were error-corrected and collapsed into unique sequences using a nearest-neighbor algorithm that merged closely related sequences. Alignment of CDR3 sequences to IMGT reference sequences was used to assign V, D and J gene segments. For a sequence to be retained, a match of at least six nucleotides to both a V gene segment and a J gene segment was required. A rearrangement counted as productive if the CDR3 had no stop codons and remained in frame with V and J, and every other rearrangement counted as non-productive. CDR3 was defined according to IMGT convention as the region running from the second conserved V-encoded cysteine to the conserved J-encoded phenylalanine. In an earlier analysis of approximately 590 of the donors, sequences lacking an unambiguous match to a single V gene segment were excluded. In an earlier analysis of several hundred of the donors, V segments were called functional above 56.7% productive rearrangements and were called segregating when the between-donor standard deviation exceeded 5%. To diagnose cytomegalovirus status from the catalog of TCR beta chain sequences, a statistical classification framework was built. A later analysis assigned V and J genes by comparing TCR nucleotide sequences with IMGT/GENE-DB human TR gene sequences. In a later analysis, CDR3 sequences and most-parsimonious VDJ recombination scenarios were assigned using the TCRdist pipeline. A later analysis defined each TCR beta chain by its CDR3 amino acid sequence plus V-gene family, and excluded reads lacking a unique V-gene family. As a way to deal with suspected cross-contamination and a sequencing artifact, a later analysis dropped 640 or so nucleotide sequences that were highly shared and had low generation probability. In a later analysis, a clonal expansion index was calculated for each public chain from normalized within-repertoire ranks of inferred template counts. Generation probabilities in a later analysis came from a VDJ recombination model fitted to out-of-frame rearrangements, and those results were checked against IGoR. A later analysis scored TCR-TCR, TCR-HLA and TCR-CMV co-occurrence with hypergeometric tests, applying a repertoire-size bias correction to TCR pairs. A later analysis estimated false discovery rates by permuting HLA or CMV assignments 20 times. In a later analysis, co-occurring TCRs were grouped using DBSCAN, and TCRdist sequence similarity was added for clustering within HLA-allele-positive subsets. For co-occurrence clustering, repertoires with fewer than 30,000 or more than 120,000 public chains were excluded, along with five or six repertoires with anomalous nucleotide sharing. Sourced from immuneACCESS, this table was stored by TCRdb with only in-frame sequences that have V and J called. A share of the clones is absent; for the studies checked, an unresolved V gene accounts for under half, and the remainder has no known explanation. V, J and clone size reflect that table, while D and trimming were determined from the DNA. In all, the sample holds 180,000 or so clones, and 60% to 80% of those were seen once. The ten largest clones capture more than 13% of the sample.

This clone was seen a few times. The antigen it recognizes is unknown. Within one base of it there is no much larger clone, and no base qualities were kept. The sequence derives from a man over 45 in good health and CMV-seropositive. The specimen was PBMCs.

The nucleotide sequence is TGTGCCAGCAGTTTAAGTCCGACAGTTAATGAAAAACTGTTTTTT. Its amino acids are CASSLSPTVNEKLFF. The rearrangement combines TRBV28 with TRBJ1-4; the D gene is possibly TRBD1, with 5 bases matching. The germline V gene supplies CDR1 MDHEN and CDR2 SYDVKM. Relative to germline, V is 2 bases shorter and J is 4 bases shorter, with 11 bases between their ends. From the cysteine up to the phenylalanine, the CDR3 has a length of 15 residues. CDR3 DNA only is kept here, 45 bases in frame from base 1. The entire variable domain, with the stretches around the CDR3 drawn from the reference TRBV28 and TRBJ1-4 proteins, is DVKVTQSSRYLVKRTGEKVFLECVQDMDHENMFWYRQDPGLGLRLIYFSYDVKMKEKGDIPEGYSVSREKKERFSLILESASTNQTSMYLCASSLSPTVNEKLFFGSGTQLSVL.